This T cell receptor (beta chain) was profiled in a study of beta chain features in type 1 diabetes. Study-wide findings and caveats: PCR might favor shorter templates, but any such skew would affect patients and controls equally. TCRB CDR3s were moderately but significantly shorter in Type 1 diabetes patients in all four CD4+ subsets.

This clone was detected a few times. The target antigen is unknown. Distinct nucleotide sequences in the sample also encode this CDR3. This CDR3 spans 14 amino acids. CDR1 and CDR2 from the germline V gene are SEHNR and FQNEAQ (reference sequence). V lost 1 base and J lost 2, with 7 bases in between. The investigators reverse transcribed all of the isolated RNA, so they sequenced expressed TCRB transcripts. This table comes from immunoSEQ multiplex PCR, and its TCRdb copy is limited to in-frame clones, with some not included. The sample has about 650,000 clones, around an eighth seen once. This chain connects TRBV7-9 to TRBJ2-3, with no clear D. This TCR was sampled from a man aged 25 to 40 with type 1 diabetes. The source material was naive CD4+ T cells from blood. The CDR3 DNA is TGTGCCAGCAGCTTAGGTGCCTCCACAGATACGCAGTATTTT. Translation gives CASSLGASTDTQYF.